Sequencing of this T cell receptor beta chain was carried out in a study of cytomegalovirus exposure and HLA in healthy donors. Points from the study as a whole: According to the study, approximately 150 TCR beta chains were cytomegalovirus-associated.

Donors in the study were healthy people who gave bone marrow. The PCR was carried out with 60 Vbeta primers and 13 Jbeta primers. The assay was immunoSEQ multiplex PCR, and TCRdb's table has in-frame clones only and misses some. The data show 150,000 to 250,000 clones, 65% to 80% seen once. About this clone: Its target is unknown.

V dropped 3 bases and J dropped 5; count of bases not matched to a gene: 8. This CDR3 has 15 amino acids. CDR1 and CDR2 (germline): SGHNT, YYREEE (reference sequence). Input material: PBMCs. The V gene is TRBV5-4, the J gene TRBJ2-4, with 7 bases aligning to TRBD1. The receptor comes from a woman in her twenties or thirties in good health and CMV-seropositive. The CDR3 DNA follows: TGTGCCAGCAGCTCGAGCCCCGGGACAGAAAACATTCAGTACTTC. Amino acids: CASSSSPGTENIQYF.